This T cell receptor beta chain was retrieved from a study of cytomegalovirus exposure and HLA in healthy donors. Study results and caveats: In the 120 or so validation repertoires, about 94% of cluster scores exceeded 0, per a later analysis.

Concerning this clone itself: Its target is unknown.

Repertoires were generated with immunoSEQ multiplex PCR, while TCRdb's copy carries only in-frame clones and drops some. The sample yields 150,000 to 200,000 clones, roughly nine tenths seen once. This CDR3 comprises 14 residues. V was cut by 5 bases and J by 2 bases, with 14 bases left in between. Germline V gene lookup returns CDR1 SGDLS and CDR2 YYNGEE. The chain has TRBV9 and TRBJ2-7, with a tentative D call TRBD1 (6 bases). The TCR comes from a man between 18 and 35 years old in good health and CMV-seropositive. The sample comprised PBMCs. The CDR3 here is CASSMGAFTYEQYF. The CDR3 region has the DNA TGTGCCAGCAGTATGGGGGCGTTTACCTACGAGCAGTACTTC.